The next 23 T cell receptor beta chains were all read from a single sample in a study of shared T cell receptors in the human thymus. Sequencing was performed with immunoSEQ multiplex PCR; in TCRdb, only in-frame clones are kept and a portion is missing. The sample lists more than 300,000 clones; roughly 94% were seen once. The sequenced sample consisted of thymocytes. The receptor source for this set is a human donor.

This chain uses TRBV18 with TRBJ2-7, with 9 bases identical to TRBD2. CDR1 and CDR2 from the germline V gene are KGHSH and LQKENI. Germline trimming cut 1 base from V and 5 bases from J; bases unmatched to any gene: 6. The CDR3 contains 15 residues. DNA of the CDR3: TGTGCCAGCTCACCACAGGGACTAGCAAGCGACGAGCAGTACTTC. Translating it yields CASSPQGLASDEQYF.

This chain links TRBV12-5 with TRBJ2-1; D remains unclear. The CDR3 totals 12 residues. Germline CDR1 and CDR2: LGHNT and FRNRAP. V lost 4 bases and J 9 bases, leaving 10 bases between the germline ends. CDR3 in DNA: TGTGCTAGTGGTTCAGATCCCCCTGAGCAGTTCTTC. Translated, it gives CASGSDPPEQFF.

The chain is built from TRBV6-1 and TRBJ2-7; tentative D call: TRBD2 (6 bases). The germline V gene has CDR1 MNHNS and CDR2 SASEGT. Trimming pared 7 bases from V and 2 bases from J, leaving 18 bases between. The CDR3 is 15 residues long. The CDR3 spells CASNSPGLRAYEQYF. In DNA form, the CDR3 reads TGTGCCAGCAATTCCCCGGGACTCCGGGCCTACGAGCAGTACTTC.

The chain employs TRBV19 and TRBJ2-3; 7 nucleotides agree with TRBD1. V trimming: 5 bases; J trimming: 4 bases; junction bases outside the gene matches: 12. The CDR3 runs to 16 residues. Germline V gives CDR1 LNHDA, CDR2 SQIVND (reference sequence). The CDR3 spells CASSSEQGNRADTQYF. In nucleotides, the CDR3 is TGTGCCAGTAGTTCAGAACAGGGGAATAGGGCAGATACGCAGTATTTT.

The V and J genes are TRBV4-2 and TRBJ2-1; possibly TRBD2 for D (5 bases). CDR1 LGHNA and CDR2 YNFKEQ come from the germline V gene. This CDR3 contains 19 residues. The V and J ends lost 1 base and 5 bases respectively, with 24 bases between them. The CDR3 DNA is TGTGCCAGCAGCCAAGTATCCGGGGAATATCAAGTAATGGACAATGAGCAGTTCTTC. It yields the protein CASSQVSGEYQVMDNEQFF.

This clone has only one observation. The V and J genes are TRBV25-1 and TRBJ2-1; 8 nucleotides match TRBD2. CDR3 size: 16 residues. Germline trimming cut 3 bases from V and 6 bases from J; bases unmatched to any gene: 10. From germline, CDR1 is MGHDK and CDR2 SYGVNS. Here the CDR3 DNA reads TGTGCCAGCAGTGACGGGAGCGGGAGCTCGCCCAATGAGCAGTTCTTC. Translation gives CASSDGSGSSPNEQFF.

The chain carries TRBV6-1 and TRBJ2-3, with 7 nucleotides matching TRBD2. The CDR3 runs 15 residues. The junction had 12 bases not matched to a gene; V was cut back by 6 bases and J by 6 bases. Germline lookup yields CDR1 MNHNS and CDR2 SASEGT. The CDR3 sequence is CASSFGLGAGDTQYF. In DNA, the CDR3 is TGTGCCAGCAGCTTCGGACTAGGGGCCGGGGATACGCAGTATTTT.

The chain recombines TRBV27 with TRBJ2-4; D gene ambiguous. In germline, CDR1 is MNHEY, CDR2 SMNVEV (reference sequence). V gave up 3 bases and J gave up 0 bases, with 12 bases separating them. This CDR3 spans 16 amino acids. Here the CDR3 reads CASSLGERAAKNIQYF. The CDR3 DNA reads TGTGCCAGCAGTTTGGGTGAACGGGCAGCCAAAAACATTCAGTACTTC.

V and J are TRBV12-5 and TRBJ2-1, with 8 bases matching TRBD2. Germline CDR1 reads LGHNT; CDR2 reads FRNRAP. J was trimmed by 10 bases and V by 0 bases; bases with no gene match: 14. The CDR3 totals 17 residues. This CDR3 is CASGLVKSAGEQQEQFF. CDR3 coding DNA: TGTGCTAGTGGTTTGGTAAAATCAGCGGGAGAGCAGCAAGAGCAGTTCTTC.

V usage is TRBV6-5 and J usage is TRBJ2-7; D gene unclear. Germline V lookup: CDR1 MNHEY, CDR2 SVGAGI. This CDR3 has 12 residues. V dropped 0 bases and J dropped 7 bases, with 7 bases sitting between them. The CDR3 loop reads CASSYSILEQYF. The CDR3 DNA is TGTGCCAGCAGTTACTCGATTCTTGAGCAGTACTTC.

V usage is TRBV5-1 and J usage is TRBJ1-3; D remains ambiguous. V shed 0 bases and J shed 0 bases, with 7 bases lying between them. The length of the CDR3 is 15 residues. Germline lookup yields CDR1 SGHRS and CDR2 YFSETQ. The CDR3 here is CASSLGGSSGNTIYF. For the CDR3, the DNA is TGCGCCAGCAGCTTGGGAGGATCCTCTGGAAACACCATATATTTT.

This chain connects TRBV5-1 to TRBJ2-1; TRBD2 agrees at 9 bases. The V and J ends lost 7 bases and 9 bases, in that order; junction bases with no gene match: 20. CDR1 and CDR2 from the germline V gene are SGHRS and YFSETQ. The CDR3 length is 17 residues. CDR3 loop: CASHWGRAGGNRGEQFF. The CDR3 DNA follows: TGCGCCAGCCACTGGGGGCGAGCGGGAGGTAATAGGGGTGAGCAGTTCTTC.

The chain recombines TRBV6-5 with TRBJ2-1; 9 bases are shared with TRBD1. The CDR3 consists of 15 residues. With 4 bases clipped from V and 0 bases from J, the junction kept 1 base outside the gene matches. The germline V gene encodes CDR1 MNHEY and CDR2 SVGAGI. The CDR3 is CASSWDRDSYNEQFF. The CDR3 DNA is TGTGCCAGCAGTTGGGACAGGGACTCCTACAATGAGCAGTTCTTC.

The rearrangement links TRBV15 to TRBJ2-5, with a possible D match to TRBD2 (7 bases). This CDR3 has 20 residues. CDR1 LNHNV and CDR2 YYDKDF come from the germline V gene (reference sequence). Trimming left V 0 bases short and J 2 bases short, with 25 bases between. The CDR3 region is CATSREVNEGGGRQQETQYF. In DNA, the CDR3 is TGTGCCACCAGCAGAGAGGTCAACGAGGGAGGGGGGAGGCAACAAGAGACCCAGTACTTC.

The V gene is TRBV28, the J gene TRBJ2-4; 12 bases line up with TRBD2. CDR3 size: 18 residues. Germline CDR1 MDHEN, CDR2 SYDVKM. Germline trimming cut 6 bases from V and 0 bases from J; bases unmatched to any gene: 9. The CDR3 bases are TGTGCCAGCAGGCGGACTAGCGGGATGTGGCCAGCCAAAAACATTCAGTACTTC. This sequence encodes CASRRTSGMWPAKNIQYF.

The chain carries TRBV7-4 and TRBJ1-1; D gene unclear. The CDR3 spans 14 residues. Trimming shortened V by 2 bases and J by 1 base, and 8 bases separated the two germline ends. Per germline, CDR1 SGHVT and CDR2 SQSDAQ. CDR3 nucleotide sequence: TGTGCCAGCAGCTTATGTTTACCGAACACTGAAGCTTTCTTT. Its protein product is CASSLCLPNTEAFF.

This rearrangement joins TRBV15 to TRBJ1-1; the D is unclear. Trimming shortened V by 0 bases and J by 2 bases, and 10 bases separated the two germline ends. The CDR3 extends over 15 amino acids. CDR1 is LNHNV and CDR2 is YYDKDF in the germline V gene (reference sequence). The CDR3 here is CATSRDQWGNTEAFF. CDR3 DNA: TGTGCCACCAGCAGAGATCAGTGGGGAAACACTGAAGCTTTCTTT.

The rearrangement uses TRBV7-9 and TRBJ2-1; 10 bases line up with TRBD2. The germline V gene has CDR1 SEHNR and CDR2 FQNEAQ (reference sequence). V gave up 6 bases and J gave up 5 bases; unmatched junction bases: 10. CDR3 length equals 16 residues. The CDR3 region has the DNA TGTGCCAGCAGGTCTACGAGCGGGAGGGGAGACAATGAGCAGTTCTTC. Translating it yields CASRSTSGRGDNEQFF.

The chain has TRBV19 and TRBJ2-7; D possibly corresponds to TRBD1 (6 bases). The V end lost 6 bases, the J end lost 0 bases, and 9 bases lay between the germline ends. CDR1 and CDR2 from the germline V gene are LNHDA and SQIVND (reference sequence). The CDR3 spans 13 residues. CDR3 residues: CASRRGTSYEQYF. The DNA for the CDR3 is TGTGCCAGTAGGAGGGGGACCTCCTACGAGCAGTACTTC.

The table lists this clone with a count of one. The J gene is TRBJ2-1, the V gene TRBV7-3; D is unresolved. Germline CDR1 and CDR2: SGHTA and FQGTGA. This CDR3 has 18 residues. The germline V and J ends were trimmed by 1 base and 4 bases, with 20 bases remaining between them. CDR3 amino acids: CASSLNGRSTRKYNEQFF. DNA for the CDR3: TGTGCCAGCAGCTTAAATGGTCGTTCGACACGGAAGTACAATGAGCAGTTCTTC.

The CDR3 protein is CASSQGITEAFF. CDR3 nucleotide sequence: TGTGCCAGCAGTCAAGGGATAACTGAAGCTTTCTTT. This chain uses TRBV2 with TRBJ1-1; no reliable D call. Trimming stripped 5 bases from V and 5 bases from J, with 9 bases between. CDR1 and CDR2 (germline): SNHLY, FYNNEI. This CDR3 comprises 12 residues. The full variable domain, with the rest looked up from reference TRBV2 and TRBJ1-1, is EPEVTQTPSHQVTQMGQEVILRCVPISNHLYFYWYRQILGQKVEFLVSFYNNEISEKSEIFDDQFSVERPDGSNFTLKIRSTKLEDSAMYFCASSQGITEAFFGQGTRLTVV.

The chain employs TRBV6-5 and TRBJ2-5, with TRBD2 identical over 9 bases. CDR3 length equals 16 residues. The V gene end was trimmed by 3 bases and the J gene end by 9 bases; junction bases not matched to a gene: 14. Germline CDR1 and CDR2: MNHEY and SVGAGI. CDR3 nucleotide sequence: TGTGCCAGCAGTTATGCCAGCGGGAGGCCTCGTGGGGCCCAGTACTTC. It specifies CASSYASGRPRGAQYF.

Details on this clone: Its ends do not fully match the called genes, so a read error is possible. The chain joins TRBV30 to TRBJ2-7, with a weak D call TRBD2 (7 bases). CDR1 and CDR2 (germline): GTSNPN, SVGIG (reference sequence). CDR3 size: 15 residues. The DNA of the CDR3 is TGTGCCTGGACCCATCCGGGACTGGGGGCGGGGGTGGATAACTTC. Translating gives CAWTHPGLGAGVDNF.